The sequence of this TCR beta chain was determined in a study of T-cell reconstitution after alpha-beta-depleted transplantation in children (dated by TCRdb to between 2015 and 2016). Background on the whole study: The study quantitatively tracked T-cell immune reconstitution after TCRalphabeta/CD19-depleted allogeneic hematopoietic cell transplantation in children using TCR repertoire profiling.

V and J lose 1 base and 1 base, and a span of 15 bases separates them. As encoded in the germline V gene (reference sequence), CDR1 is DFQATT while CDR2 is SNEGSKA. The CDR3 covers 16 residues, taking in both the cysteine and the phenylalanine. The DNA shown is the 48-base CDR3, in frame from base 1. Explained via the paper, the treatment or condition label denotes: allogeneic hematopoietic cell transplantation with graft depleted of TCRalphabeta T cells and CD19 B cells. TCRalphabeta/CD19-depleted allogeneic hematopoietic cell grafts were given to the transplant recipients, all of whom were children. The full study reports these points: Over subsequent months, a decline in hyperexpanded clone frequencies was noted, and after one year, T-cell counts and TCRbeta diversity were mostly ascribed to newly produced T cells. In some patients, the high TCRbeta diversity seen at day 60 was put down to recipient T cells and intrathymic progenitors that had survived conditioning. Apparently early alphabetaT-cell count recovery about two months after transplant reportedly relied on only several hundred rapidly expanded clones derived from non-depleted graft cells.

Note on this clonotype: The antigen it recognizes is unknown. No much larger clone is present one base from it, and per-base qualities are unavailable.

The method behind the library was PCR. For sequencing, an Illumina HiSeq 2500 was employed. TCR libraries were prepared with molecular barcoding, using unique molecular identifiers to normalize TCRbeta repertoire quantification. In-frame beta chains were kept once TCRdb had trimmed the public reads at Q25 with fastp and called clones with MiXCR. Identical CDR3 proteins give one entry, which carries the most common genes and DNA. Within this sample are under 150,000 distinct CDR3 sequences, with around a tenth of them counted one time only. More than 20% of the sample belongs to the ten largest clones.

This receptor was obtained from a girl under three years old who had a stem cell transplant for combined immunodeficiency, so the T cells may come from the graft donor. The V gene is TRBV20-1 and the J gene is TRBJ2-3, with a tentative D gene TRBD1 over 6 matching bases. Source: PBMCs, mostly from graft donor cells, taken 180 days after TCRalphabeta/CD19-depleted stem cell transplant. The CDR3 reads as follows: CSARVDTGWGTDTQYF. The sequenced DNA is TGCAGTGCTAGAGTGGACACAGGGTGGGGCACAGATACGCAGTATTTT.